What follows are 24 T cell receptor beta chains derived from one specimen sequenced in a study of CD8 T cells in Susac syndrome (dated by TCRdb to the late 2010s). Libraries were built with the immunoSEQ multiplex PCR assay. RNA was extracted using the RNeasy kit, and 0.5 to 1 microgram was reverse transcribed with random hexamers. TCRdb applied fastp at Q25 and MiXCR to the public reads, then kept only in-frame beta chains. Rows are combined by CDR3 protein, so each entry shows the most common genes and DNA. The sample contains some 200,000 distinct CDR3 sequences, about 95% of them found a single time. Clones ranked in the top ten supply 0.085% to 0.095% of the sample. Sample: CD4+ T cells from PBMCs. The receptor set was obtained from a human donor with multiple sclerosis.

J is TRBJ2-1 and V is TRBV29-1; no clear D. CDR3 length: 12 residues. Germline V CDR1 and CDR2: SQVTM, ANQGSEA. V dropped 1 base and J dropped 5 bases, with 6 bases sitting between them. The CDR3 coding sequence is TGCAGCGTTGAAGGGCAGAACAATGAGCAGTTCTTC. Translation: CSVEGQNNEQFF.

V usage is TRBV12-5 and J usage is TRBJ2-3; 8 positions match TRBD1. CDR1 is LGHNT, CDR2 FRNRAP, per germline. The V segment lost 6 bases and the J segment 3 bases; nucleotides outside the gene matches: 8. The CDR3 is 15 amino acids. The CDR3, as DNA: TGTGCTAGTGGGGAACAGGGGGTTGGGACAGATACGCAGTATTTT. Translated, it gives CASGEQGVGTDTQYF.

This clonotype is a singleton in its sample. The rearrangement uses TRBV29-1 and TRBJ2-5, with D hard to call. The CDR3 is 13 amino acids. V was clipped by 1 base and J by 0 bases, with 6 bases between them. The V gene's germline CDR1 is SQVTM and CDR2 ANQGSEA. The CDR3 is CSVEVVYQETQYF. The CDR3 nucleotides are TGCAGCGTTGAAGTTGTCTACCAAGAGACCCAGTACTTC.

This clonotype was seen just once. The chain employs TRBV6-1 and TRBJ1-2, with D possibly being TRBD1 (5 bases). The CDR3 totals 12 residues. The germline CDR1 and CDR2 sequences are MNHNS and SASEGT. V was cut by 4 bases and J by 6 bases, with 9 bases left in between. Written as DNA, the CDR3 is TGTGCCAGCAGTGCATCGGGGGATGGCTACACCTTC. It translates to CASSASGDGYTF.

CDR3 region: CAIQQGLDYGYTF. In nucleotides, the CDR3 is TGTGCCATCCAACAGGGGCTCGACTATGGCTACACCTTC. This chain connects TRBV24-1 to TRBJ1-2; 7 bases match TRBD1. The CDR3 length is 13 residues. The germline V gene encodes CDR1 KGHDR and CDR2 SFDVKD. J gave up 3 bases and V 11 bases, and 8 bases lay outside the gene matches.

The V call is TRBV4-1, the J call TRBJ2-2; TRBD1 aligns across 8 bases. V lost 2 bases and J lost 7; bases outside the gene matches: 3. CDR3 length equals 14 residues. CDR1 is MGHRA and CDR2 is YSYEKL in the germline V gene. The DNA of the CDR3 is TGCGCCAGCAGCCAATTACAGGGGGACGGGGAGCTGTTTTTT. It is translated as CASSQLQGDGELFF.

This chain uses TRBV6-5 with TRBJ2-1; D is undetermined. This CDR3 is built from 14 residues. Between the trimmed V and J ends, which lost 2 bases and 6 bases, there was a span of 11 bases. CDR1 and CDR2 from the germline V gene are MNHEY and SVGAGI. The CDR3 protein is CASSYPGPGNEQFF. The DNA for the CDR3 is TGTGCCAGCAGTTACCCGGGTCCAGGCAATGAGCAGTTCTTC.

The rearrangement uses TRBV6-1 and TRBJ2-2; D perhaps matches TRBD2 (6 bases). Germline CDR1 is MNHNS and CDR2 is SASEGT. The length of the CDR3 is 14 residues. Trimming removed 2 bases at V and 7 bases at J, with 11 bases between. The CDR3 reads CASSEWRGVGELFF. The CDR3 nucleotides are TGTGCCAGCAGTGAATGGAGGGGTGTCGGGGAGCTGTTTTTT.

CDR3 region: CAWRDPGGPSAQYF. CDR3 bases: TGTGCCTGGAGGGATCCGGGAGGGCCCTCTGCGCAGTATTTT. The chain has TRBV30 and TRBJ2-3; the match to TRBD2 covers 8 bases. V lost 3 bases to trimming and J lost 10 bases; unmatched junction nucleotides: 12. Germline V gene lookup returns CDR1 GTSNPN and CDR2 SVGIG (reference sequence). The length of the CDR3 is 14 residues.

This sequence joins TRBV4-1 and TRBJ1-5; no firm D call. Germline CDR1 is MGHRA and CDR2 is YSYEKL. There are 18 residues in the CDR3. Trimming stripped 0 bases from V and 7 bases from J, with 22 bases between. In DNA form, the CDR3 reads TGCGCCAGCAGCCAAGATATCCGGGCCCAAAACGGGCGACAGCCCCAGCATTTT. This sequence encodes CASSQDIRAQNGRQPQHF.

This chain links TRBV2 with TRBJ1-1, with D hard to call. V was cut by 8 bases and J by 1 base, with 11 bases left in between. The CDR3 runs to 13 residues. The germline V gene encodes CDR1 SNHLY and CDR2 FYNNEI. The CDR3 sequence: CASGSLENTEAFF. The CDR3 DNA is TGTGCCAGCGGGAGCTTAGAGAACACTGAAGCTTTCTTT.

The chain employs TRBV20-1 and TRBJ2-7; 11 bases map to TRBD2. Per the germline V gene, CDR1 is DFQATT and CDR2 is SNEGSKA (reference sequence). The CDR3 has 15 residues. Germline trimming cut 3 bases from V and 4 bases from J; bases unmatched to any gene: 8. The CDR3 here is CSASAPSGRFYEQYF. CDR3 sequence (DNA): TGCAGTGCTAGTGCTCCTAGCGGGAGGTTTTACGAGCAGTACTTC.

The chain employs TRBV4-2 and TRBJ2-7; the D gene is possibly TRBD2 (7 bases). V was trimmed by 0 bases and J by 6 bases, leaving 15 bases between them. In germline, CDR1 is LGHNA, CDR2 YNFKEQ. The CDR3 has 15 residues. CDR3 DNA sequence: TGTGCCAGCAGCCAAGATGATGTGGGGGGGCGCGAGCAGTACTTC. This gives the protein CASSQDDVGGREQYF.

V gene TRBV19 combines with J gene TRBJ1-5; D is undetermined. V was trimmed by 6 bases and J by 4 bases, leaving 13 bases between them. Germline V CDR1 and CDR2: LNHDA, SQIVND (reference sequence). CDR3 length: 14 amino acids. The CDR3 region is CASSPPVANQPQHF. In DNA, the CDR3 is TGTGCCAGTAGCCCACCCGTAGCGAATCAGCCCCAGCATTTT.

The CDR3: CASSPGANYGYTF. CDR3 in DNA: TGTGCCAGCTCACCAGGAGCTAACTATGGCTACACCTTC. V gene TRBV18 combines with J gene TRBJ1-2; no clear D. CDR3 size: 13 residues. The V and J ends lost 2 bases and 0 bases respectively, with 4 bases between them. Germline loops: CDR1 KGHSH, CDR2 LQKENI.

V is TRBV7-3 and J is TRBJ2-7; D is unresolved. Germline V CDR1 and CDR2: SGHTA, FQGTGA. The CDR3 extends over 15 amino acids. The ends were cut back, 5 bases at V and 6 bases at J, with 20 bases in the middle. This chain's CDR3 is CASSQESYPGGEQYF. The DNA for the CDR3 is TGTGCCAGCAGCCAAGAGTCTTACCCCGGCGGCGAGCAGTACTTC. Full variable domain (remainder filled in from reference TRBV7-3 and TRBJ2-7): GAGVSQTPSNKVTEKGKYVELRCDPISGHTALYWYRQSLGQGPEFLIYFQGTGAADDSGLPNDRFFAVRPEGSVSTLKIQRTERGDSAVYLCASSQESYPGGEQYFGPGTRLTVT.

The DNA of the CDR3 is TGTGCCAGCAGCCAAGGACCGGGAGAATCTTCCGGGGAGCTGTTTTTT. Its translation: CASSQGPGESSGELFF. The chain links TRBV4-2 to TRBJ2-2; possible D gene TRBD2, 6 bases. Germline V gene data show CDR1 as LGHNA and CDR2 as YNFKEQ. This CDR3 has 16 residues. Trimming stripped 1 base from V and 6 bases from J, with 15 bases between.

The chain is built from TRBV3-1 and TRBJ2-1, with D tentatively TRBD2 (5 bases). CDR3 length: 15 residues. Germline V lookup: CDR1 LGHDT, CDR2 YNNKEL (reference sequence). The ends were cut back, 2 bases at V and 3 bases at J, with 11 bases in the middle. CDR3 in amino acids: CASSQSQRYYNEQFF. CDR3 bases: TGTGCCAGCAGCCAAAGCCAGCGGTACTACAATGAGCAGTTCTTC.

The chain recombines TRBV3-1 with TRBJ1-1; D call uncertain. Per the germline V gene, CDR1 is LGHDT and CDR2 is YNNKEL (reference sequence). Between the trimmed V and J ends, which lost 0 bases and 4 bases, there was a span of 9 bases. CDR3 length equals 14 residues. DNA of the CDR3: TGTGCCAGCAGCCAAGATCCCCGGGTCACTGAAGCTTTCTTT. Residues: CASSQDPRVTEAFF.

This clonotype was counted a single time. J is TRBJ2-3 and V is TRBV20-1; either TRBD1 or TRBD2 may fit D (5 bases each). With 2 bases removed from V and 5 bases from J, the gap between germline ends came to 17 bases. The CDR3 has 15 residues. Germline V gene data show CDR1 as DFQATT and CDR2 as SNEGSKA (reference sequence). CDR3 in DNA: TGCAGTGCTAGAAACTTGAGGGGCAGCGGAGATACGCAGTATTTT. Protein product: CSARNLRGSGDTQYF.

The chain uses TRBV14 and TRBJ1-1; the D gene is possibly TRBD1 (5 bases). Between the trimmed V and J ends, which lost 4 bases and 8 bases, there was a span of 20 bases. CDR1 and CDR2 (germline): SGHDN, FVKESK. The CDR3 contains 15 residues. The CDR3 loop is CASSLFQTGGSEAFF. Here the CDR3 DNA reads TGTGCCAGCAGCCTTTTTCAGACCGGGGGGTCAGAAGCTTTCTTT. Looking up the rest from reference TRBV14 and TRBJ1-1 gives the full variable domain: EAGVTQFPSHSVIEKGQTVTLRCDPISGHDNLYWYRRVMGKEIKFLLHFVKESKQDESGMPNNRFLAERTGGTYSTLKVQPAELEDSGVYFCASSLFQTGGSEAFFGQGTRLTVV.

The CDR3 DNA follows: TGTGCCAGCAGCCCCCAGGGCAGCACAGATACGCAGTATTTT. As protein: CASSPQGSTDTQYF. V and J are TRBV7-2 and TRBJ2-3, with D maybe TRBD1 (5 bases). Trimming took off 5 bases at V and 0 bases at J, with 9 bases between the two ends. Germline CDR1 SGHTA, CDR2 FQGNSA. The CDR3 runs to 14 residues.

This chain joins TRBV12-3 or TRBV12-4 and TRBJ2-1; D uncertain. CDR3 size: 14 residues. Trimming removed 7 bases from V and 7 bases from J, with 17 bases in between. The CDR3 bases are TGTGCCAGCAACGCCGGGCACCCTAGGAATGAGCAGTTCTTC. This sequence encodes CASNAGHPRNEQFF.

This sequence joins TRBV20-1 and TRBJ1-4; D ambiguous. In germline, CDR1 is DFQATT, CDR2 SNEGSKA (reference sequence). The CDR3 covers 11 residues. Trimming stripped 5 bases from V and 3 bases from J, with 4 bases between. The CDR3 protein is CSASPNEKLFF. The CDR3 coding sequence is TGCAGTGCTTCCCCTAATGAAAAACTGTTTTTT.